The 9 T cell receptor beta chains in this list originate from one sample, sequenced in a study of beta chain features in type 1 diabetes. Overall study results and limits: In all four CD4+ subsets, TCRB CDR3 length was significantly, moderately reduced in type 1 diabetes.

Every bit of the isolated RNA underwent reverse transcription, so sequencing read expressed TCRB transcripts. The repertoire was sequenced with immunoSEQ multiplex PCR; TCRdb's copy has only in-frame clones and lacks some. The table has a few hundred thousand clones, 8.5% to 10% seen once. These receptors are not linked to any known antigen. Source material: central memory CD4+ T cells from blood. The receptor source for this set is a man in his thirties or forties with type 1 diabetes.

Note on this clone: This sample includes further DNA sequences coding for the same CDR3. This chain links TRBV9 with TRBJ2-7, with a possible D match to TRBD2 (7 bases). The V and J ends lost 0 bases and 2 bases respectively, with 9 bases between them. The germline gives CDR1 SGDLS, CDR2 YYNGEE. CDR3 length: 14 amino acids. The CDR3 loop is CASSVEGGAYEQYF. For the CDR3, the DNA is TGTGCCAGCAGCGTAGAAGGGGGGGCCTACGAGCAGTACTTC.

This sequence joins TRBV11-1 and TRBJ2-7, with TRBD1 as a possible D gene (6 bases). Per germline, CDR1 SGHAT and CDR2 FQDESV (reference sequence). The V end lost 5 bases, the J end lost 1 base, and 12 bases lay between the germline ends. The CDR3 is made up of 14 amino acids. CDR3 sequence: CASSIDRRSYEQYF. The CDR3 nucleotides are TGTGCCAGCAGCATCGACAGGCGATCCTACGAGCAGTACTTC. Together with reference TRBV11-1 and TRBJ2-7, the CDR3 gives the full variable domain: EAEVAQSPRYKITEKSQAVAFWCDPISGHATLYWYRQILGQGPELLVQFQDESVVDDSQLPKDRFSAERLKGVDSTLKIQPAELGDSAMYLCASSIDRRSYEQYFGPGTRLTVT.

With respect to this clone: A read error may account for a junction end that differs from germline. J is TRBJ2-5 and V is TRBV7-2; 7 positions agree with TRBD2. The CDR3 contains 14 residues. Looked up from germline, CDR1 is SGHTA and CDR2 is FQGNSA. In DNA form, the CDR3 reads TGTGCCAGCACCTTAAGCGGGACCCAAGAGACCCAGTACTTC. Translation gives CASTLSGTQETQYF.

Only a few counts were recorded for this clone. The chain joins TRBV27 to TRBJ1-2, with a weak D call TRBD1 (6 bases). From germline, CDR1 is MNHEY and CDR2 SMNVEV (reference sequence). Trimming left V 3 bases short and J 2 bases short, with 19 bases between. CDR3 length: 17 amino acids. The CDR3 loop reads CASSFLQGHPPNYGYTF. CDR3 nucleotide sequence: TGTGCCAGCAGTTTTCTGCAGGGACACCCGCCGAACTATGGCTACACCTTC.

This clone showed up just a few times. At the DNA level, this CDR3 is encoded by other sequences in the same sample as well. The chain couples TRBV7-2 to TRBJ2-5; D gene ambiguous. Germline CDR1 reads SGHTA; CDR2 reads FQGNSA. The V gene lost 1 base and the J gene lost 5 bases, with 5 bases spanning the gap. The CDR3 covers 12 residues. The CDR3 sequence is CASSLDWETQYF. In DNA, the CDR3 is TGTGCCAGCAGCTTAGACTGGGAGACCCAGTACTTC.

The chain is built from TRBV11-2 and TRBJ2-1, with D possibly being TRBD2 (6 bases). The V and J ends lost 5 bases and 12 bases respectively, with 17 bases between them. Germline V gene sequence: CDR1 SGHAT, CDR2 FQNNGV. The CDR3 is 13 amino acids. The CDR3 nucleotides read TGTGCCAGCAGCCAGGTTGGGGGGAGCCGGCAGTTCTTC. It codes for CASSQVGGSRQFF. Drawing the rest from reference TRBV11-2 and TRBJ2-1, the complete variable domain is EAGVAQSPRYKIIEKRQSVAFWCNPISGHATLYWYQQILGQGPKLLIQFQNNGVVDDSQLPKDRFSAERLKGVDSTLKIQPAKLEDSAVYLCASSQVGGSRQFFGPGTRLTVL.

Concerning this clone itself: A read error may account for a junction end that differs from germline. The rearrangement uses TRBV7-7 and TRBJ1-2; D is possibly TRBD1 (6 bases). The CDR3 covers 14 residues. Looked up from germline, CDR1 is SSHAT and CDR2 is FNYEAQ (reference sequence). The DNA for the CDR3 is TGCGCCAGCGGTTATCGGACAGAGAACTATGGCTACACCTTC. Its translation is CASGYRTENYGYTF.

V and J are TRBV2 and TRBJ2-3, with 10 nucleotides matching TRBD2. Germline loops: CDR1 SNHLY, CDR2 FYNNEI. Trimming took 6 bases from V and 2 from J; bases not matched to a gene: 5. The CDR3 spans 15 residues. Written as DNA, the CDR3 is TGTGCCAGCAGGGTAGCGGGAGGCCCCACAGATACGCAGTATTTT. It translates to CASRVAGGPTDTQYF. Full variable domain (rest looked up from reference TRBV2 and TRBJ2-3): EPEVTQTPSHQVTQMGQEVILRCVPISNHLYFYWYRQILGQKVEFLVSFYNNEISEKSEIFDDQFSVERPDGSNFTLKIRSTKLEDSAMYFCASRVAGGPTDTQYFGPGTRLTVL.

This clone was seen more than once but under ten times. The chain has TRBV11-2 and TRBJ2-1, with TRBD1 identical over 8 bases. Germline loops: CDR1 SGHAT, CDR2 FQNNGV. V lost 3 bases, J lost 9 bases, and 10 bases stayed unmatched. This CDR3 spans 15 amino acids. CDR3 sequence reads: CASSFFDRGIGEQFF. For the CDR3, the DNA is TGTGCCAGCAGCTTCTTCGACAGGGGAATTGGTGAGCAGTTCTTC.